A selection of T cell receptor beta chains follows, all from one sample in a study of T cell repertoires in cytomegalovirus infection. TCRdb processed the reads anew with MiXCR; each CDR3 protein has one entry. The sample has under 600,000 distinct CDR3 sequences, 16% seen once. The sample comprised CD8+ T cells from PBMCs. Receptors originate from a human donor in good health (CMV status not recorded). Some clones in this sample may be carry-over from other donors' samples. Both conserved end residues are part of each CDR3. The order of the fields is V gene, D gene, clone size, J gene, CDR3 protein, CDR3 DNA. A D gene is named only where the DNA matches it firmly. Expanded clones get a size class; other rows say once, few or many, or leave the size out.

V gene: TRBV6-1; D gene: .; clone size: many; J gene: TRBJ2-7; CDR3 protein: CASSEMEGELYEQYF; CDR3 DNA: TGTGCCAGCAGTGAAATGGAGGGAGAACTTTACGAGCAGTACTTC
V gene: TRBV7-8; D gene: TRBD2; clone size: many; J gene: TRBJ2-5; CDR3 protein: CASSKTGLAGVQETQYF; CDR3 DNA: TGTGCCAGCAGCAAAACGGGACTAGCGGGGGTGCAAGAGACCCAGTACTTC
V gene: TRBV3-1; D gene: .; clone size: .; J gene: TRBJ1-1; CDR3 protein: CASTEGETAEAFF; CDR3 DNA: TGTGCCAGCACCGAGGGCGAGACGGCAGAAGCTTTCTTT
V gene: TRBV24-1; D gene: .; clone size: few; J gene: TRBJ2-7; CDR3 protein: CATLRIFSYEQYF; CDR3 DNA: TGTGCCACCCTCAGGATCTTCTCCTACGAGCAGTACTTC
V gene: TRBV28; D gene: TRBD1; clone size: many; J gene: TRBJ2-6; CDR3 protein: CATEDREWSGANVLTF; CDR3 DNA: TGTGCCACCGAGGACAGGGAATGGTCTGGGGCCAACGTCCTGACTTTC
V gene: TRBV7-2; D gene: .; clone size: many; J gene: TRBJ2-7; CDR3 protein: CASSPARSGPISYEQYF; CDR3 DNA: TGTGCCAGCAGCCCGGCTAGGAGCGGACCGATCTCCTACGAGCAGTACTTC
V gene: TRBV28; D gene: TRBD1; clone size: many; J gene: TRBJ1-6; CDR3 protein: CASTRTGRELHF; CDR3 DNA: TGTGCCAGCACGCGGACAGGCCGGGAACTCCACTTT
V gene: TRBV11-3; D gene: .; clone size: .; J gene: TRBJ1-1; CDR3 protein: CASSLRGEDGTEAFF; CDR3 DNA: TGTGCCAGCAGCTTAAGGGGCGAGGACGGCACTGAAGCTTTCTTT
V gene: TRBV6-5; D gene: TRBD1; clone size: many; J gene: TRBJ1-5; CDR3 protein: CASRLTGGNQPQHF; CDR3 DNA: TGTGCCAGCAGACTGACAGGGGGCAATCAGCCCCAGCATTTT
V gene: TRBV11-2; D gene: .; clone size: many; J gene: TRBJ1-3; CDR3 protein: CASSLERGQTSGNTIYF; CDR3 DNA: TGTGCCAGCAGCTTAGAGCGGGGGCAGACGTCTGGAAACACCATATATTTT
V gene: TRBV15; D gene: .; clone size: .; J gene: TRBJ2-6; CDR3 protein: CATSIYPGANVLTF; CDR3 DNA: TGTGCCACCAGCATTTACCCCGGGGCCAACGTCCTGACTTTC
V gene: TRBV6-6; D gene: .; clone size: few; J gene: TRBJ1-1; CDR3 protein: CASSGIRTALNTEAFF; CDR3 DNA: TGTGCCAGCAGTGGTATTAGGACAGCTCTGAACACTGAAGCTTTCTTT
V gene: TRBV11-2; D gene: TRBD2; clone size: many; J gene: TRBJ2-7; CDR3 protein: CASSFTGTSEDEQYF; CDR3 DNA: TGTGCCAGCAGCTTTACCGGGACTAGCGAGGACGAGCAGTACTTC
V gene: TRBV9; D gene: TRBD2; clone size: few; J gene: TRBJ2-1; CDR3 protein: CASSVGTSGRDEQFF; CDR3 DNA: TGTGCCAGCAGCGTAGGGACTAGCGGGAGGGATGAGCAGTTCTTC
V gene: TRBV27; D gene: TRBD1; clone size: few; J gene: TRBJ2-7; CDR3 protein: CASSTGGSSYEQYF; CDR3 DNA: TGTGCCAGCAGCACAGGGGGGAGCTCCTACGAGCAGTACTTC
V gene: TRBV11-2; D gene: TRBD1; clone size: few; J gene: TRBJ2-3; CDR3 protein: CASSFLDRGLDTQYF; CDR3 DNA: TGTGCCAGCAGCTTTTTGGACAGGGGATTAGATACGCAGTATTTT
V gene: TRBV2; D gene: TRBD1; clone size: .; J gene: TRBJ1-1; CDR3 protein: CASSESSQDREGTEAFF; CDR3 DNA: TGTGCCAGCAGTGAATCCAGCCAGGACAGGGAGGGGACTGAAGCTTTCTTT
V gene: TRBV5-6; D gene: .; clone size: few; J gene: TRBJ2-7; CDR3 protein: CASSQTVYEQYF; CDR3 DNA: TGTGCCAGCAGCCAGACAGTCTACGAGCAGTACTTC
V gene: TRBV28; D gene: .; clone size: .; J gene: TRBJ1-1; CDR3 protein: CASSRLRGITEAFF; CDR3 DNA: TGTGCCAGCAGTCGCCTCAGGGGTATCACTGAAGCTTTCTTT
V gene: TRBV4-1; D gene: .; clone size: many; J gene: TRBJ1-2; CDR3 protein: CASSQEGVDGYTF; CDR3 DNA: TGCGCCAGCAGCCAAGAGGGCGTAGATGGCTACACCTTC
V gene: TRBV6-6; D gene: .; clone size: few; J gene: TRBJ1-1; CDR3 protein: CAIYPHTGAF; CDR3 DNA: TGTGCCATCTACCCCCACACCGGGGCCTTT
V gene: TRBV12-5; D gene: .; clone size: many; J gene: TRBJ2-5; CDR3 protein: CASGSATATSQYF; CDR3 DNA: TGTGCTAGTGGTTCCGCGACAGCCACTTCCCAGTACTTC
V gene: TRBV4-1; D gene: .; clone size: .; J gene: TRBJ2-1; CDR3 protein: CASSQEGGQSSYNEQFF; CDR3 DNA: TGCGCCAGCAGCCAAGAAGGGGGGCAGAGCTCCTACAATGAGCAGTTCTTC
V gene: TRBV9; D gene: .; clone size: .; J gene: TRBJ2-7; CDR3 protein: CASSGSPRVSDEQYF; CDR3 DNA: TGTGCCAGCAGCGGTTCACCCAGGGTCTCCGACGAGCAGTACTTC
V gene: TRBV4-1; D gene: .; clone size: few; J gene: TRBJ1-2; CDR3 protein: CASSQVPGRIGYTF; CDR3 DNA: TGCGCCAGCAGCCAAGTTCCAGGGCGGATTGGCTACACCTTC
V gene: TRBV4-1; D gene: TRBD1; clone size: few; J gene: TRBJ1-1; CDR3 protein: CASSSRDRSNTEAFF; CDR3 DNA: TGCGCCAGCAGCTCAAGGGACAGAAGTAACACTGAAGCTTTCTTT
V gene: TRBV27; D gene: .; clone size: .; J gene: TRBJ2-3; CDR3 protein: CASSLGPKGTQYF; CDR3 DNA: TGTGCCAGCAGTTTAGGCCCTAAGGGTACGCAGTATTTT
V gene: TRBV6-8; D gene: .; clone size: .; J gene: TRBJ2-1; CDR3 protein: CASSYSSLYNEQFF; CDR3 DNA: TGTGCCAGCAGTTACTCCTCCCTTTACAATGAGCAGTTCTTC
V gene: TRBV25-1; D gene: .; clone size: .; J gene: TRBJ2-1; CDR3 protein: CASSDPNYNEQFF; CDR3 DNA: TGTGCCAGCAGTGATCCGAACTACAATGAGCAGTTCTTC
V gene: TRBV11-2; D gene: TRBD2; clone size: many; J gene: TRBJ2-1; CDR3 protein: CASSLDSSGLAGVRSRHDEQFF; CDR3 DNA: TGTGCCAGCAGCTTAGATTCCTCGGGACTAGCGGGGGTTCGGAGTCGGCACGATGAGCAGTTCTTC
V gene: TRBV28; D gene: TRBD2; clone size: once; J gene: TRBJ2-7; CDR3 protein: CASSLWGGEVEQYF; CDR3 DNA: TGTGCCAGCAGTTTATGGGGGGGGGAGGTTGAGCAGTACTTC
V gene: TRBV5-1; D gene: .; clone size: .; J gene: TRBJ2-7; CDR3 protein: CASSWDPEVLYF; CDR3 DNA: TGCGCCAGCAGCTGGGATCCAGAGGTTCTGTACTTC
V gene: TRBV20-1; D gene: .; clone size: .; J gene: TRBJ1-5; CDR3 protein: CSARAQAPGFSSNQPQHF; CDR3 DNA: TGCAGTGCTAGAGCCCAAGCCCCAGGGTTTTCGAGCAATCAGCCCCAGCATTTT
V gene: TRBV11-2; D gene: .; clone size: many; J gene: TRBJ1-2; CDR3 protein: CASSPFRTNYGYTF; CDR3 DNA: TGTGCCAGCAGCCCATTCAGAACTAACTATGGCTACACCTTC
V gene: TRBV15; D gene: TRBD2; clone size: few; J gene: TRBJ2-3; CDR3 protein: CATSRDPLAGGDTDTQYF; CDR3 DNA: TGTGCCACCAGCAGAGATCCACTAGCGGGTGGGGACACAGATACGCAGTATTTT
V gene: TRBV12-3/TRBV12-4; D gene: .; clone size: few; J gene: TRBJ1-2; CDR3 protein: CASSYPGGYTF; CDR3 DNA: TGTGCCAGCAGTTACCCAGGAGGCTACACCTTC
V gene: TRBV28; D gene: .; clone size: many; J gene: TRBJ2-7; CDR3 protein: CASSPSSQREQYF; CDR3 DNA: TGTGCCAGCAGTCCTTCTTCTCAAAGGGAGCAGTACTTC
V gene: TRBV6-5; D gene: .; clone size: .; J gene: TRBJ1-1; CDR3 protein: CASRSSFLQQAFF; CDR3 DNA: TGTGCCAGCAGGTCCTCTTTTTTACAACAAGCTTTCTTT
V gene: TRBV7-9; D gene: .; clone size: many; J gene: TRBJ2-7; CDR3 protein: CASSSRGKYEQYF; CDR3 DNA: TGTGCCAGCAGCTCCAGGGGAAAGTACGAGCAGTACTTC